Described below is a single T cell receptor (beta chain) sequence and its context. This sample was taken from a study of molecular identifiers for immune sequencing clone quantification. Study overall: Within a replicate experiment, RNA obtained from either about 21,000 or 97,000 naive CD8 cells was divided into five aliquots, and four of those aliquots were then sequenced.

MiXCR, run by TCRdb on the PCR reads, gives a single entry per CDR3 protein. The sample gives about 510,000 distinct CDR3 sequences, approximately 25% of which show up once; 0.76% is in the top ten. Naive CD8 libraries came from approximately 20,000 to 980,000 sorted cells with 10%, 30% or 50% RNA. The CDR3 length is 15 residues. In germline, CDR1 is SEHNR, CDR2 FQNEAQ (reference sequence). V was trimmed by 5 bases and J by 10 bases, leaving 18 bases between them. This TCR was sampled from a human donor in good health. Some libraries in this study had Jurkat cell RNA spiked in. Sequenced sample: naive CD8+ T cells from blood, with Jurkat cell RNA spiked in. Documented subset: FACS-sorted CD8+CD4-CCR7+CD45RA+ naive T cells. The V gene is TRBV7-9, the J gene TRBJ1-6; D gene ambiguous. This chain's CDR3 is CASSPPGDRWSPLHF. In DNA form, the CDR3 reads TGTGCCAGCAGCCCACCGGGAGACCGTTGGTCACCCCTCCACTTT.